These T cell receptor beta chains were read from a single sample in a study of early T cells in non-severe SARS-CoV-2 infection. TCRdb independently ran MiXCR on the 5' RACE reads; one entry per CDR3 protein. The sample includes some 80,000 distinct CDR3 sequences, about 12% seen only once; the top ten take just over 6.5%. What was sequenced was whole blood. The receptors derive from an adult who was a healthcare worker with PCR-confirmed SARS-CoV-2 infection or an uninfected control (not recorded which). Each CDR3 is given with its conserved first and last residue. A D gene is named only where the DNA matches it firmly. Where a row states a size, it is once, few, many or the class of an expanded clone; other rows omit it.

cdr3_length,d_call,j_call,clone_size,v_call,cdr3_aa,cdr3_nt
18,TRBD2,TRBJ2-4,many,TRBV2,CASSPVGAGGSAKNIQYF,TGTGCCAGCAGTCCCGTGGGAGCGGGAGGATCAGCCAAAAACATTCAGTACTTC
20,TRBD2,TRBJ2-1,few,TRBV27,CASLFRRASGRGSSYNEQFF,TGTGCCAGTCTCTTTAGAAGGGCTAGCGGGAGGGGGAGCTCCTACAATGAGCAGTTCTTC
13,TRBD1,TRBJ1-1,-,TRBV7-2,CASSWDRESEAFF,TGTGCCAGCAGTTGGGACAGGGAATCCGAAGCTTTCTTT
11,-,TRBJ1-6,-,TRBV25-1,CASSWGGPLHF,TGTGCCAGCAGTTGGGGGGGGCCCCTCCACTTT
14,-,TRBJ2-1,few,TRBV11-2,CASSLAGYYNEQFF,TGTGCCAGCAGCTTAGCGGGCTACTACAATGAGCAGTTCTTC
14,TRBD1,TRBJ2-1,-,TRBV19,CATLWDSKNNEQFF,TGTGCCACCTTATGGGACAGCAAAAACAATGAGCAGTTCTTC
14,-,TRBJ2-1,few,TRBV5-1,CASSFGQGSDEQFF,TGCGCCAGCAGCTTCGGCCAGGGGTCCGATGAGCAGTTCTTC
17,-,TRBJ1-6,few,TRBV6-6,CASSRQAEASYNSPLHF,TGTGCCAGCAGCCGGCAAGCAGAGGCATCCTATAATTCACCCCTCCACTTT
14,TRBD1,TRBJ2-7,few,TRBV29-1,CSVGQGVGLNEQYF,TGCAGCGTGGGACAGGGAGTTGGTTTAAACGAGCAGTACTTC
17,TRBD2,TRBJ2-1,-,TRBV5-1,CASSLRSWLAGGGEQFF,TGCGCCAGCAGCTTGCGCTCATGGCTAGCGGGAGGGGGTGAGCAGTTCTTC
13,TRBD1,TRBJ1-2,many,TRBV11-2,CASSVGGRYGYTF,TGTGCCAGCAGCGTAGGGGGCCGCTATGGCTACACCTTC
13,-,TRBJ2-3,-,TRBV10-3,CAISERFPDTQYF,TGTGCCATCAGTGAGAGGTTCCCAGATACGCAGTATTTT
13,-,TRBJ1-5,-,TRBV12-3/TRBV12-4,CASSDLADKAQHF,TGTGCCAGCAGTGACTTGGCGGACAAAGCCCAGCATTTT
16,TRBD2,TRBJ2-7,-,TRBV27,CASSRSGRAGAYEQYF,TGTGCCAGCAGCCGAAGCGGGAGGGCCGGGGCCTACGAGCAGTACTTC
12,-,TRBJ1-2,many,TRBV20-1,CSARVQSYGYTF,TGCAGTGCTAGAGTACAGTCCTATGGCTACACCTTC
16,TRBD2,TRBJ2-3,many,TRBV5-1,CASRPVAGGPTDTQYF,TGCGCCAGCAGACCCGTAGCGGGAGGGCCGACAGATACGCAGTATTTT
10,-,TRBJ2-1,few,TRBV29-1,CSGIGNEQFF,TGCAGCGGGATAGGTAATGAGCAGTTCTTC
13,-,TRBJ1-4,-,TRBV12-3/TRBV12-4,CASSSSANEKLFF,TGTGCCAGCAGTAGCTCAGCGAATGAAAAACTGTTTTTT
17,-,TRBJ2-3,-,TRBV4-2,CASSQDNQGGFTDTQYF,TGTGCCAGCAGCCAAGATAACCAGGGGGGTTTCACAGATACGCAGTATTTT
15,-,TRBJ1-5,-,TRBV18,CASSPPIVRGQPQHF,TGTGCCAGCTCGCCACCGATAGTGCGGGGTCAGCCCCAGCATTTT
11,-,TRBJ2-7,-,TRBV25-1,CASSKGEVMYF,TGTGCCAGCAGTAAGGGGGAGGTCATGTACTTC
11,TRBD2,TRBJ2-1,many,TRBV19,CASSVAGWVFF,TGTGCCAGTAGTGTAGCGGGATGGGTGTTCTTC
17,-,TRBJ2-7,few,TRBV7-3,CASSLTKWRAGSYEQYF,TGTGCCAGCAGCTTAACGAAATGGAGGGCAGGCTCCTACGAGCAGTACTTC
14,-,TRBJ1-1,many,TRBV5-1,CASSLRDGNTEAFF,TGCGCCAGCAGCCTCCGGGACGGTAACACTGAAGCTTTCTTT
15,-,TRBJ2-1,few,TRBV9,CASSVFSGLFGEQFF,TGTGCCAGCAGCGTCTTCTCGGGATTGTTTGGTGAGCAGTTCTTC
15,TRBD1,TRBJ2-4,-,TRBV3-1,CASSQRQGAKNIQYF,TGTGCCAGCAGCCAAAGACAGGGGGCCAAAAACATTCAGTACTTC
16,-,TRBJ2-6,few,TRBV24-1,CATSDWSVSGANVLTF,TGTGCCACCAGTGATTGGTCTGTCTCTGGGGCCAACGTCCTGACTTTC
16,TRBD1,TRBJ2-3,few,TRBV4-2,CASSQGPGGDTDTQYF,TGTGCCAGCAGCCAAGGTCCAGGGGGTGACACAGATACGCAGTATTTT
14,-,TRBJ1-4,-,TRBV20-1,CSARVGGRNEKLFF,TGCAGTGCTAGGGTCGGGGGACGAAATGAAAAACTGTTTTTT
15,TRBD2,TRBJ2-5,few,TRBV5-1,CASSFRAGTQETQYF,TGCGCCAGCAGCTTTCGAGCGGGGACCCAAGAGACCCAGTACTTC
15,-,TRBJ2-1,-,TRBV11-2,CASSLGGNPYNEQFF,TGTGCCAGCAGCTTAGGGGGTAACCCCTACAATGAGCAGTTCTTC
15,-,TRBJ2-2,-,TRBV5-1,CASSLGPAGTGELFF,TGCGCCAGCAGCCTGGGACCAGCGGGTACCGGGGAGCTGTTTTTT
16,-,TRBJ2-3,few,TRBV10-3,CATRYGGEFPTDTQYF,TGTGCCACTAGATATGGAGGGGAGTTTCCAACAGATACGCAGTATTTT
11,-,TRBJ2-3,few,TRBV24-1,CATSTGDTQYF,TGTGCCACCAGCACAGGAGATACGCAGTATTTT
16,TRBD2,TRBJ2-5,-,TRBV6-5,CASSDEGRVNLETQYF,TGTGCCAGCAGCGATGAAGGGAGGGTTAACTTGGAGACCCAGTACTTC
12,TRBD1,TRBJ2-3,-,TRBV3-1,CASSQDDRALYF,TGTGCCAGCAGCCAAGACGACAGGGCCCTGTATTTT
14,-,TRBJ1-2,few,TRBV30,CAWTTTGANYGYTF,TGTGCCTGGACCACGACAGGAGCTAACTATGGCTACACCTTC
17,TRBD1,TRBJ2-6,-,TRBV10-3,CAIRGQGVPSGANVLTF,TGTGCCATCAGGGGACAGGGCGTCCCTTCTGGGGCCAACGTCCTGACTTTC
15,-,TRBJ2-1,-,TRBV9,CASSVAEGRYNEQFF,TGTGCCAGCAGCGTAGCTGAGGGAAGGTACAATGAGCAGTTCTTC
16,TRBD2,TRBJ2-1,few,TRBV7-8,CASSLGPPGLADEQFF,TGTGCCAGCAGCTTAGGGCCCCCGGGACTAGCCGATGAGCAGTTCTTC
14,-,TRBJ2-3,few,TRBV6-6,CASSYGQSTDTQYF,TGTGCCAGCAGTTACGGTCAGTCCACAGATACGCAGTATTTT
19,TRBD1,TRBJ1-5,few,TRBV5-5,CASSLTGFASDDSNQPQHF,TGTGCCAGCAGCCTGACAGGGTTCGCTAGCGACGATAGCAATCAGCCCCAGCATTTT
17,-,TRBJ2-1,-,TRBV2,CASSGDLRPGSYNEQFF,TGTGCCAGCAGTGGGGATTTGAGACCGGGCTCCTACAATGAGCAGTTCTTC
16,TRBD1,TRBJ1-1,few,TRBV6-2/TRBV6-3,CASSYDPGQANTEAFF,TGTGCCAGCAGTTACGACCCTGGACAGGCGAACACTGAAGCTTTCTTT
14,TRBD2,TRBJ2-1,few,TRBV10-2,CASEPSGSFGEQFF,TGCGCCAGTGAACCTAGCGGGAGCTTCGGTGAGCAGTTCTTC
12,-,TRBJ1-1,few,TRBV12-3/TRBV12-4,CASSFAGERVFF,TGTGCCAGCAGTTTTGCGGGGGAACGAGTTTTCTTT